What follows are 26 T cell receptor beta chains derived from one specimen sequenced in a study of CD8 T cells in Susac syndrome (dated by TCRdb to the late 2010s). The library was prepared using the immunoSEQ multiplex PCR assay. RNA was extracted using the RNeasy kit, and roughly 0.45 to 1 microgram was reverse transcribed with random hexamers. The public reads were reanalyzed by TCRdb: fastp trimming at Q25, MiXCR alignment, in-frame beta chains only. Each CDR3 protein gets just one entry, which takes the most common genes and DNA from the rows behind it. For this sample the table gives approximately 19,000 distinct CDR3 sequences, of which around 95% were detected only once. Of the sample, approximately 0.23% is held by the ten largest clones. Sequenced: CD8+ T cells from PBMCs. Receptor source: a human donor in good health.

The chain employs TRBV24-1 and TRBJ2-5; 7 bases match TRBD1. The CDR3 extends over 15 amino acids. Per germline, CDR1 KGHDR and CDR2 SFDVKD. J lost 1 base, V lost 3 bases, and 4 bases had no gene match. CDR3 nucleotide sequence: TGTGCCACCAGTGATACTGGACAGGTCCAAGAGACCCAGTACTTC. Protein product: CATSDTGQVQETQYF.

This clonotype was seen a handful of times. The V and J genes are TRBV6-1 and TRBJ2-6; no reliable D call. V was pared by 9 bases and J by 2 bases, with 8 bases between. The germline V gene encodes CDR1 MNHNS and CDR2 SASEGT. CDR3 size: 13 residues. CDR3 sequence (DNA): TGTGCCAGTAAACCCGCTGGGGCCAACGTCCTGACTTTC. The encoded protein is CASKPAGANVLTF.

The CDR3 protein is CASTMMTGRTEAFF. The CDR3 DNA follows: TGTGCCAGTACCATGATGACAGGGCGAACTGAAGCTTTCTTT. This chain joins TRBV19 and TRBJ1-1, with TRBD1 matching 7 bases. V dropped 7 bases and J dropped 5; count of bases not matched to a gene: 10. The CDR3 contains 14 residues. CDR1 LNHDA and CDR2 SQIVND come from the germline V gene (reference sequence).

The rearrangement links TRBV27 to TRBJ1-4; tentative D call: TRBD1 (6 bases). The V and J ends lost 3 bases and 4 bases respectively, with 12 bases between them. This CDR3 spans 15 amino acids. The germline CDR1 and CDR2 sequences are MNHEY and SMNVEV (reference sequence). In nucleotides, the CDR3 is TGTGCCAGCAGTTTCCGGGGGCCGGGTAATGAAAAACTGTTTTTT. Translation: CASSFRGPGNEKLFF.

V usage is TRBV5-1 and J usage is TRBJ1-2; D is unclear. This CDR3 spans 15 amino acids. Germline V gene sequence: CDR1 SGHRS, CDR2 YFSETQ. Trimming took 0 bases from V and 1 from J, leaving 10 bases between them. This CDR3 is CASSLGGRFNYGYTF. CDR3 DNA: TGCGCCAGCAGCTTGGGTGGCAGGTTTAACTATGGCTACACCTTC.

The chain uses TRBV5-1 and TRBJ2-3; 15 bases map to TRBD2. This CDR3 has 18 amino acids. The trim removed 4 bases at V and 1 base at J, leaving 7 bases unmatched. The V gene's germline CDR1 is SGHRS and CDR2 YFSETQ. The CDR3 nucleotides read TGCGCCAGCAGCACCGGACTAGCGGGAGGGCCGGGCACAGATACGCAGTATTTT. Its protein is CASSTGLAGGPGTDTQYF.

This chain links TRBV2 with TRBJ2-6; unclear D gene. Trimming removed 3 bases from V and 9 bases from J, with 6 bases in between. CDR1 is SNHLY, CDR2 FYNNEI, per germline. This CDR3 has 12 amino acids. The CDR3 DNA is TGTGCCAGCAGTGAGGCAGACAACGTCCTGACTTTC. Amino acids: CASSEADNVLTF.

The chain couples TRBV28 to TRBJ1-2, with 11 bases that match TRBD1. V was pared by 5 bases and J by 3 bases, with 8 bases of the junction left unmatched. The CDR3 covers 16 residues. Germline V lookup: CDR1 MDHEN, CDR2 SYDVKM. The CDR3: CASSDPGTGGDYGYTF. CDR3 DNA sequence: TGTGCCAGCAGTGATCCCGGGACAGGGGGTGACTATGGCTACACCTTC.

This sequence joins TRBV7-9 and TRBJ2-1; 7 bases align to TRBD1. The CDR3 runs 16 residues. The J segment lost 8 bases and the V segment lost 3 bases, leaving 13 bases of the junction unmatched. The germline V gene has CDR1 SEHNR and CDR2 FQNEAQ (reference sequence). Here the CDR3 DNA reads TGTGCCAGCAGCTTCTCACCGACAGGGACGTACGATGAGCAGTTCTTC. Protein: CASSFSPTGTYDEQFF.

V usage is TRBV6-2 or TRBV6-3 and J usage is TRBJ1-1; D gene unclear. The germline V and J ends were trimmed by 6 bases and 3 bases, with 11 bases remaining between them. Germline V CDR1 and CDR2: MNHEY, SVGEGT. The CDR3 covers 13 residues. The CDR3 region is CASSLYTYTEAFF. DNA of the CDR3: TGTGCCAGCAGCCTTTACACCTACACTGAAGCTTTCTTT.

The chain uses TRBV3-1 and TRBJ2-7; 9 positions agree with TRBD1. Germline CDR1 and CDR2: LGHDT and YNNKEL (reference sequence). V lost 1 base to trimming and J lost 4 bases; unmatched junction nucleotides: 14. The CDR3 has 18 residues. CDR3 amino acids: CASSQATLTGGLGYEQYF. In DNA, the CDR3 is TGTGCCAGCAGCCAAGCTACTCTAACAGGGGGCTTGGGTTACGAGCAGTACTTC.

The sample holds one count of this clonotype. The J gene is TRBJ2-5, the V gene TRBV9; 10 positions agree with TRBD2. In germline, CDR1 is SGDLS, CDR2 YYNGEE. V trimming: 0 bases; J trimming: 4 bases; junction bases outside the gene matches: 3. The CDR3 loop spans 15 amino acids. DNA for the CDR3: TGTGCCAGCAGCGTAGATGGACTAGCGGTAGAGACCCAGTACTTC. Residues: CASSVDGLAVETQYF.

V and J are TRBV9 and TRBJ2-6, with no clear D. This CDR3 spans 15 amino acids. V shed 3 bases and J shed 4 bases, with 11 bases lying between them. The germline gives CDR1 SGDLS, CDR2 YYNGEE. CDR3 nucleotide sequence: TGTGCCAGCAGCGCGTGGGCTTCGGGGGCCAACGTCCTGACTTTC. This gives the protein CASSAWASGANVLTF.

The V call is TRBV28, the J call TRBJ2-7; D is tentatively TRBD1 or TRBD2 (6 bases each). Germline V gene lookup returns CDR1 MDHEN and CDR2 SYDVKM. There are 18 residues in the CDR3. Trimming pared 4 bases from V and 3 bases from J, leaving 25 bases between. Here the CDR3 reads CASSSLTRRRDTDYEQYV. The CDR3 nucleotides read TGTGCCAGCAGTTCCTTAACCAGGCGGCGGGACACCGACTACGAGCAGTACGTC.

This clonotype has only one observation. This chain uses TRBV10-3 with TRBJ1-4; D unresolved. V was trimmed by 8 bases and J by 4 bases, leaving 11 bases between them. CDR3 length equals 13 residues. The V gene's germline CDR1 is ENHRY and CDR2 SYGVKD. The chain's CDR3 is CAIRALSNEKLFF. CDR3 bases: TGTGCCATCCGAGCGCTTAGTAATGAAAAACTGTTTTTT.

J is TRBJ2-7 and V is TRBV27; D gene unclear. Germline V gene data show CDR1 as MNHEY and CDR2 as SMNVEV (reference sequence). The V end lost 3 bases, the J end lost 2 bases, and 8 bases lay between the germline ends. This CDR3 is 13 amino acids long. CDR3 protein: CASSFRGAYEQYF. CDR3 coding DNA: TGTGCCAGCAGTTTTCGTGGGGCCTACGAGCAGTACTTC.

V is TRBV29-1 and J is TRBJ2-3; possibly TRBD1 for D (6 bases). Germline V gene lookup returns CDR1 SQVTM and CDR2 ANQGSEA. Trimming shortened V by 3 bases and J by 6 bases, and 13 bases separated the two germline ends. This CDR3 has 13 residues. The CDR3 region has the DNA TGCAGCGTTGACGGACAGTTGGCGGATACGCAGTATTTT. Its translation: CSVDGQLADTQYF.

The chain joins TRBV7-9 to TRBJ1-5, with TRBD1 matching over 7 bases. CDR3 length: 14 residues. The junction had 5 bases not matched to a gene; V was cut back by 5 bases and J by 4 bases. Germline assignment: CDR1 SEHNR and CDR2 FQNEAQ (reference sequence). The CDR3 here is CASSIQGGNQPQHF. In DNA form, the CDR3 reads TGTGCCAGCAGCATTCAGGGGGGGAATCAGCCCCAGCATTTT.

V gene TRBV14 combines with J gene TRBJ2-7; D may be TRBD1 or TRBD2 (5 bases each). Germline CDR1 SGHDN, CDR2 FVKESK. V shed 4 bases and J shed 0 bases, with 16 bases lying between them. CDR3 length: 16 residues. The DNA of the CDR3 is TGTGCCAGCAGCCCCAGAAAGGGACGGGACTCCTACGAGCAGTACTTC. This gives the protein CASSPRKGRDSYEQYF.

This chain links TRBV5-1 with TRBJ1-4; D perhaps matches TRBD1 (6 bases). CDR3 size: 17 residues. Per the germline V gene, CDR1 is SGHRS and CDR2 is YFSETQ. V was clipped by 1 base and J by 0 bases, with 13 bases between them. The CDR3 DNA reads as TGCGCCAGCAGCTTGTCGTGGGGGCCCCCAACTAATGAAAAACTGTTTTTT. Translation gives CASSLSWGPPTNEKLFF. Complete variable domain (other parts from reference TRBV5-1 and TRBJ1-4): KAGVTQTPRYLIKTRGQQVTLSCSPISGHRSVSWYQQTPGQGLQFLFEYFSETQRNKGNFPGRFSGRQFSNSRSEMNVSTLELGDSALYLCASSLSWGPPTNEKLFFGSGTQLSVL.

CDR3 nucleotide sequence: TGTGCCAGCAGCGGGATCGAGGGGATCAAAAACATTCAGTACTTC. As protein: CASSGIEGIKNIQYF. The genes are TRBV7-9 and TRBJ2-4; D may correspond to TRBD1 or TRBD2 (5 bases each). Trimming took off 5 bases at V and 3 bases at J, with 14 bases between the two ends. Germline V gene data show CDR1 as SEHNR and CDR2 as FQNEAQ (reference sequence). CDR3 size: 15 residues.

This clonotype was seen only once. The CDR3 spells CSVNRANTGELFF. CDR3 nucleotides: TGCAGCGTAAACAGGGCGAACACCGGGGAGCTGTTTTTT. The chain combines TRBV29-1 with TRBJ2-2, with D possibly TRBD1 on 6 matching bases. This CDR3 has 13 residues. Per the germline V gene, CDR1 is SQVTM and CDR2 is ANQGSEA. V lost 6 bases and J lost 0, with 8 bases in between.

This clonotype was detected once. The chain couples TRBV7-2 to TRBJ2-1; perhaps TRBD2 as D (5 bases). Germline assignment: CDR1 SGHTA and CDR2 FQGNSA. V was trimmed by 1 base and J by 1 base, leaving 5 bases between them. This CDR3 is 14 amino acids long. CDR3 amino acids: CASSLGESYNEQFF. CDR3 nucleotide sequence: TGTGCCAGCAGCTTAGGGGAGTCCTACAATGAGCAGTTCTTC.

The chain uses TRBV7-9 and TRBJ2-3, with a weak D call TRBD2 (6 bases). There are 15 residues in the CDR3. Germline CDR1 reads SEHNR; CDR2 reads FQNEAQ (reference sequence). With 0 bases removed from V and 4 bases from J, the gap between germline ends came to 11 bases. The CDR3 is CASSLAGGRPDTQYF. CDR3 DNA: TGTGCCAGCAGCTTAGCGGGAGGTCGACCAGATACGCAGTATTTT.

This rearrangement joins TRBV27 to TRBJ2-6; D is ambiguous. The CDR3 sequence is 14 residues long. Germline V CDR1 and CDR2: MNHEY, SMNVEV (reference sequence). V gave up 3 bases and J gave up 0 bases, with 3 bases separating them. CDR3: CASSFSSGANVLTF. The CDR3 nucleotides read TGTGCCAGCAGTTTTTCCTCTGGGGCCAACGTCCTGACTTTC.

The rearrangement joins TRBV5-6 to TRBJ1-2; 10 nucleotides align to TRBD1. Germline CDR1 reads SGHDT; CDR2 reads YYEEEE. The CDR3 covers 17 residues. V lost 5 bases to trimming and J lost 4 bases; unmatched junction nucleotides: 14. CDR3 DNA sequence: TGTGCCAGCAGAAGGCGGGACAGGGGCCGCGAAAGCTATGGCTACACCTTC. Protein: CASRRRDRGRESYGYTF.